Shown below are 30 T cell receptor beta chains from a single sample sequenced in a study of persistence of HIV-infected CD4 T cells. An overlapping HIV-1 Gag peptide pool stimulated these cells at about 0.9 ug/peptide/mL. Sorted nonresponding memory CD4+ T cells were CD40L-negative, CD69-negative, CD45RO-high. Their recognized antigens are unknown. The immunoSEQ assay was version 4, run in survey mode. TCRdb keeps only in-frame clones here, not all; method: immunoSEQ multiplex PCR. The sample contains about 40,000 clones, about 80% of which appear only once. The sequencing here drew on CD4+ T cells sorted from PBMCs after approximately 19-hour stimulation, taken from a patient who received antiretroviral therapy. The receptors shown here come from an adult man with HIV who was CMV-seropositive.

This clone was counted a few times. The rearrangement joins TRBV7-9 to TRBJ1-1, with 10 positions matching TRBD1. The CDR3 is 19 amino acids. Germline-derived CDR1 and CDR2 are SEHNR and FQNEAQ (reference sequence). With V trimmed by 3 bases and J by 4 bases, 17 bases remained unmatched. The DNA of the CDR3 is TGTGCCAGCAGCTTCCCCTTAAGTTTTCCGGGACAGGGGCGCACTGAAGCTTTCTTT. Translating gives CASSFPLSFPGQGRTEAFF.

This clone was observed a handful of times. The chain has TRBV5-4 and TRBJ2-3; 7 bases line up with TRBD2. With 0 bases clipped from V and 4 bases from J, the junction kept 5 bases outside the gene matches. Germline CDR1 is SGHNT and CDR2 is YYREEE (reference sequence). CDR3 length: 15 residues. The CDR3 loop reads CASSLVTGGSDTQYF. The CDR3 DNA reads as TGTGCCAGCAGCTTGGTAACGGGAGGTTCAGATACGCAGTATTTT.

V is TRBV6-2 or TRBV6-3 and J is TRBJ1-4; 7 nucleotides match TRBD1. V lost 5 bases, J lost 8 bases, and 5 bases stayed unmatched. Germline V lookup: CDR1 MNHEY, CDR2 SVGEGT. The CDR3 totals 13 residues. Here the CDR3 DNA reads TGTGCCAGCAGTCGCCGGGACAGCGAAAAACTGTTTTTT. This sequence encodes CASSRRDSEKLFF.

This chain links TRBV29-1 with TRBJ2-5; 8 bases are a match to TRBD1. J lost 2 bases, V lost 5 bases, and 10 bases had no gene match. There are 15 residues in the CDR3. CDR1 and CDR2 from the germline V gene are SQVTM and ANQGSEA. Here the CDR3 reads CSVTFRQGPQETQYF. In DNA, the CDR3 is TGCAGCGTTACTTTCCGACAGGGGCCTCAAGAGACCCAGTACTTC.

CDR3 in DNA: TGTGCCAGCAGCCCGGGCCGGGCGGACGGCTACACCTTC. It is translated as CASSPGRADGYTF. The J gene is TRBJ1-2, the V gene TRBV7-8; D uncertain. This CDR3 comprises 13 residues. Per germline, CDR1 SGHVS and CDR2 FQNEAQ. V was pared by 5 bases and J by 8 bases, with 15 bases between.

J is TRBJ2-7 and V is TRBV14; TRBD2 aligns across 9 bases. CDR1 is SGHDN, CDR2 FVKESK, per germline. The CDR3 has 16 residues. Unmatched junction bases numbered 8, after V lost 3 bases and J lost 2 bases. The CDR3 nucleotides read TGTGCCAGCAGCCAGGGTAAAGTAGCGGGAGCCTACGAGCAGTACTTC. It encodes CASSQGKVAGAYEQYF.

The CDR3 sequence is CASSYRSYEQYF. The CDR3 coding sequence is TGTGCCAGCAGTTACAGGTCCTACGAGCAGTACTTC. This chain links TRBV6-6 with TRBJ2-7; no definite D call. The CDR3 is 12 residues long. V gave up 2 bases and J gave up 1 base, with 3 bases separating them. Germline V lookup: CDR1 MNHNY, CDR2 SVGAGI (reference sequence).

The chain links TRBV7-2 to TRBJ2-5, with a tentative D call TRBD2 (5 bases). Trimming shortened V by 4 bases and J by 4 bases, and 16 bases separated the two germline ends. CDR1 is SGHTA, CDR2 FQGNSA, per germline. The CDR3 has 15 amino acids. In nucleotides, the CDR3 is TGTGCCAGCAGCTCCCGGTCGTCGGCGGGAGAGACCCAGTACTTC. Encoded protein: CASSSRSSAGETQYF. Drawing the rest from reference TRBV7-2 and TRBJ2-5, the complete variable domain is GAGVSQSPSNKVTEKGKDVELRCDPISGHTALYWYRQSLGQGLEFLIYFQGNSAPDKSGLPSDRFSAERTGGSVSTLTIQRTQQEDSAVYLCASSSRSSAGETQYFGPGTRLLVL.

The CDR3, as DNA: TGTGCCATCAGTTTCATCGGGGAGACCCAGTACTTC. Translated: CAISFIGETQYF. This chain uses TRBV10-3 with TRBJ2-5, with D uncertain. Trimming took off 5 bases at V and 5 bases at J, with 9 bases between the two ends. The CDR3 loop spans 12 amino acids. Per germline, CDR1 ENHRY and CDR2 SYGVKD.

This clone was seen more than once but under ten times. This chain connects TRBV5-6 to TRBJ2-1, with 7 bases lining up with TRBD1. Per germline, CDR1 SGHDT and CDR2 YYEEEE. This CDR3 comprises 16 residues. V trimming: 4 bases; J trimming: 4 bases; junction bases outside the gene matches: 11. The CDR3 is CASSLLTGRRYNEQFF. CDR3 nucleotide sequence: TGTGCCAGCAGCCTTCTGACAGGGCGGAGGTACAATGAGCAGTTCTTC.

The chain employs TRBV25-1 and TRBJ2-1, with 13 nucleotides matching TRBD2. Trimming at V came to 2 bases and at J to 9 bases, leaving 7 bases not matched to a gene. The CDR3 runs to 16 residues. CDR1 is MGHDK and CDR2 is SYGVNS in the germline V gene. For the CDR3, the DNA is TGTGCCAGCAGTGAACCCGGGACTAGCGGGACGGGTGAGCAGTTCTTC. Protein: CASSEPGTSGTGEQFF.

This chain joins TRBV3-1 (or the pseudogene TRBV3-2) and TRBJ2-7; 8 nucleotides align to TRBD2. The CDR3 covers 15 residues. Unmatched junction bases numbered 9, after V lost 3 bases and J lost 5 bases. In germline, CDR1 is LGHDT, CDR2 YNNKEL (reference sequence). The CDR3 protein is CASSHGSGAGNEQYF. The CDR3 DNA follows: TGTGCCAGCAGCCACGGTAGCGGGGCAGGCAACGAGCAGTACTTC.

The genes are TRBV29-1 and TRBJ1-2; D is possibly TRBD1 (5 bases). From germline, CDR1 is SQVTM and CDR2 ANQGSEA. The CDR3 extends over 12 amino acids. With 6 bases removed from V and 9 bases from J, the gap between germline ends came to 17 bases. The CDR3 sequence is CSVSMGPRSYTF. CDR3 DNA sequence: TGCAGCGTCTCGATGGGGCCGAGGAGCTACACCTTC.

This clone was counted once. The chain uses TRBV6-4 and TRBJ2-3; possibly TRBD1 for D (6 bases). Germline CDR1 and CDR2: MRHNA and SNTAGT. The CDR3 extends over 14 amino acids. V was cut by 0 bases and J by 5 bases, with 9 bases left in between. The chain's CDR3 is CASSDSGGRDTQYF. In nucleotides, the CDR3 is TGTGCCAGCAGTGACTCAGGGGGTAGAGATACGCAGTATTTT.

The chain uses TRBV14 and TRBJ2-7; D not certain. This CDR3 is 13 amino acids long. Trimming took 0 bases from V and 2 from J, leaving 5 bases between them. CDR1 and CDR2 (germline): SGHDN, FVKESK. CDR3 protein: CASSQDRTYEQYF. As DNA, the CDR3 is TGTGCCAGCAGCCAAGACAGAACCTACGAGCAGTACTTC.

The V gene is TRBV5-1, the J gene TRBJ1-1; the D gene is possibly TRBD1 (5 bases). This CDR3 is 14 amino acids long. Germline V gives CDR1 SGHRS, CDR2 YFSETQ. Trimming shortened V by 5 bases and J by 0 bases, and 11 bases separated the two germline ends. CDR3 nucleotides: TGCGCCAGCAGTAGGACACTCATGAACACTGAAGCTTTCTTT. Its translation is CASSRTLMNTEAFF. Full variable domain (missing parts from reference TRBV5-1 and TRBJ1-1): KAGVTQTPRYLIKTRGQQVTLSCSPISGHRSVSWYQQTPGQGLQFLFEYFSETQRNKGNFPGRFSGRQFSNSRSEMNVSTLELGDSALYLCASSRTLMNTEAFFGQGTRLTVV.

This sequence joins TRBV18 and TRBJ2-5; weak D call: TRBD1 (5 bases). CDR3 length: 14 amino acids. Trimming took off 6 bases at V and 1 base at J, with 12 bases between the two ends. Germline values: CDR1 KGHSH, CDR2 LQKENI. In DNA form, the CDR3 reads TGTGCCAGCTCCCAAGACAGAATCCAAGAGACCCAGTACTTC. Translated: CASSQDRIQETQYF.

J is TRBJ1-6 and V is TRBV2; 7 bases match TRBD1. J lost 10 bases, V lost 7 bases, and 10 bases had no gene match. CDR1 is SNHLY, CDR2 FYNNEI, per germline. This CDR3 region has 14 residues. The CDR3 nucleotides read TGTGCCAGCAACCCGACAGGGTTTGGGTCACCCCTCCACTTT. This sequence encodes CASNPTGFGSPLHF.

The rearrangement joins TRBV19 to TRBJ2-3; the D gene is possibly TRBD1 (5 bases). Germline CDR1 is LNHDA and CDR2 is SQIVND (reference sequence). There are 13 residues in the CDR3. Trimming took 8 bases from V and 2 from J, leaving 11 bases between them. The CDR3 sequence: CASGAPATDTQYF. In nucleotides, the CDR3 is TGTGCCAGTGGGGCCCCCGCCACAGATACGCAGTATTTT. Full variable domain (missing parts from reference TRBV19 and TRBJ2-3): DGGITQSPKYLFRKEGQNVTLSCEQNLNHDAMYWYRQDPGQGLRLIYYSQIVNDFQKGDIAEGYSVSREKKESFPLTVTSAQKNPTAFYLCASGAPATDTQYFGPGTRLTVL.

The rearrangement links TRBV5-1 to TRBJ2-4, with 8 nucleotides matching TRBD1. Per the germline V gene, CDR1 is SGHRS and CDR2 is YFSETQ. V gave up 5 bases and J gave up 0 bases; unmatched junction bases: 7. This CDR3 has 16 residues. The CDR3 nucleotides are TGCGCCAGCAGTTCCGGGACAGGAGTAGCCAAAAACATTCAGTACTTC. Translation gives CASSSGTGVAKNIQYF.

This chain links TRBV3-1 (or the pseudogene TRBV3-2) with TRBJ1-2, with unresolved D. The germline V gene has CDR1 LGHDT and CDR2 YNNKEL (reference sequence). The CDR3 totals 14 residues. The V end lost 4 bases, the J end lost 8 bases, and 17 bases lay between the germline ends. The CDR3 coding sequence is TGTGCCAGCAGCCTAAATGGCCAGATAGAAGGCTACACCTTC. Protein sequence: CASSLNGQIEGYTF.

The chain uses TRBV9 and TRBJ2-1; tentative D call: TRBD2 (5 bases). Trimming cost V 0 bases and J 0 bases, with 10 bases left between them. Germline V lookup: CDR1 SGDLS, CDR2 YYNGEE. CDR3 length: 16 amino acids. The CDR3 sequence: CASSVGTPSSYNEQFF. The CDR3 region has the DNA TGTGCCAGCAGCGTAGGGACTCCTAGCTCCTACAATGAGCAGTTCTTC.

This clone was observed a handful of times. The chain recombines TRBV12-5 with TRBJ1-1; D perhaps matches TRBD1 (6 bases). Looked up from germline, CDR1 is LGHNT and CDR2 is FRNRAP. CDR3 size: 14 residues. V was trimmed by 7 bases and J by 1 base, leaving 13 bases between them. The CDR3 sequence is CASAVGAQNTEAFF. Written as DNA, the CDR3 is TGTGCTAGTGCCGTGGGGGCACAGAACACTGAAGCTTTCTTT.

The chain's CDR3 is CASSLQGRGYTF. CDR3 nucleotides: TGTGCCAGCAGTCTACAGGGCAGAGGCTACACCTTC. J is TRBJ1-2 and V is TRBV12-3 or TRBV12-4; D perhaps matches TRBD1 (6 bases). This CDR3 has 12 amino acids. Trimming cost V 5 bases and J 8 bases, with 12 bases left between them.

This clone was found once. The V and J genes are TRBV11-1 and TRBJ2-7; 8 bases line up with TRBD1. Germline V gene sequence: CDR1 SGHAT, CDR2 FQDESV (reference sequence). Trimming at V came to 8 bases and at J to 3 bases, leaving 9 bases not matched to a gene. CDR3 length: 14 amino acids. CDR3 bases: TGTGCCAGCGCCAGGGCAGGGGGCATCTACGAGCAGTACTTC. Protein sequence: CASARAGGIYEQYF.

In its sample, this clone was seen once. The rearrangement links TRBV3-1 (or the pseudogene TRBV3-2) to TRBJ2-7; 9 bases agree with TRBD2. The CDR3 loop spans 15 amino acids. Germline V gene sequence: CDR1 LGHDT, CDR2 YNNKEL (reference sequence). J was trimmed by 5 bases and V by 1 base; bases with no gene match: 6. The CDR3 DNA follows: TGTGCCAGCAGCCAAGTGGGAGCGGGGGGCCACGAGCAGTACTTC. This sequence encodes CASSQVGAGGHEQYF.

The V call is TRBV4-1, the J call TRBJ1-1; maybe TRBD1 (5 bases). The V gene lost 7 bases and the J gene lost 5 bases, with 20 bases spanning the gap. The length of the CDR3 is 15 residues. Germline lookup yields CDR1 MGHRA and CDR2 YSYEKL. In DNA form, the CDR3 reads TGCGCCAGCACCCTAAACCTTCAGGGCTCGACTGAAGCTTTCTTT. Protein product: CASTLNLQGSTEAFF.

This chain connects TRBV6-6 to TRBJ1-1, with D unresolved. The germline V gene encodes CDR1 MNHNY and CDR2 SVGAGI (reference sequence). Trimming removed 6 bases at V and 4 bases at J, with 12 bases between. CDR3 length: 13 residues. CDR3 sequence (DNA): TGTGCCAGCAGCCATGGGCTGGGCACTGAAGCTTTCTTT. Its translation is CASSHGLGTEAFF.

The rearrangement uses TRBV2 and TRBJ1-5, with D tentatively TRBD1 (5 bases). Germline assignment: CDR1 SNHLY and CDR2 FYNNEI. This CDR3 has 14 residues. Trimming removed 8 bases from V and 6 bases from J, with 17 bases in between. CDR3 sequence: CASSGDWLGQPQHF. The CDR3 nucleotides are TGTGCCAGCTCTGGGGACTGGCTCGGTCAGCCCCAGCATTTT. Filled out from reference TRBV2 and TRBJ1-5, the complete variable domain reads EPEVTQTPSHQVTQMGQEVILRCVPISNHLYFYWYRQILGQKVEFLVSFYNNEISEKSEIFDDQFSVERPDGSNFTLKIRSTKLEDSAMYFCASSGDWLGQPQHFGDGTRLSIL.

The chain joins TRBV6-5 to TRBJ1-1; perhaps TRBD1 as D (6 bases). CDR1 is MNHEY, CDR2 SVGAGI, per germline. The CDR3 length is 14 residues. Trimming shortened V by 6 bases and J by 6 bases, and 17 bases separated the two germline ends. The CDR3 coding sequence is TGTGCCAGCAGCCGTCCCGGGACAATCGCTGAAGCTTTCTTT. The encoded protein is CASSRPGTIAEAFF.